This entry lists 19 T cell receptor beta chains sequenced from one sample in a study of T cell clonality in common variable immunodeficiency. The antigens these receptors bind are not known. Overall study results and limits: Common variable immunodeficiency TCR beta sequences reportedly had fewer deletions and N-nucleotide insertions.

Only in-frame clones appear in the TCRdb table, and some are missing; sequencing was by immunoSEQ multiplex PCR. The sample has about 23,000 clones, none seen only once. The sample comprised peripheral blood mononuclear cells. Source of these receptors: a human donor with common variable immunodeficiency.

This clone was seen a few times. The read comes to an end 3 residues before the CDR3 does, leaving the germline J gene to fill in the end. This sequence joins TRBV6-4 and TRBJ1-5, with TRBD1 as a possible D gene (5 bases). The CDR3 spans 13 residues. V was cut by 9 bases and J by 5 bases, with 14 bases left in between. In germline, CDR1 is MRHNA, CDR2 SNTAGT. This chain's CDR3 is CARGEFEDQPQHF. CDR3 DNA, as far as it was read: TGTGCCAGAGGGGAATTTGAAGATCAGCCC.

This clone turned up a few times. Coverage ceases 3 residues before the CDR3 finishes, and the germline J gene fills in the end. The rearrangement uses TRBV2 and TRBJ1-1; no firm D call. Germline V CDR1 and CDR2: SNHLY, FYNNEI. Between the trimmed V and J ends, which lost 3 bases and 5 bases, there was a span of 7 bases. The CDR3 spans 12 residues. Incomplete CDR3 DNA: TGTGCCAGCAGTGAGAGGTGGACTGAA. It codes for CASSERWTE. The whole CDR3 is CASSERWTEAFF.

This clone showed up many times. The read stops 3 residues short of the end of the CDR3; the missing end is completed from the germline J gene. This chain joins TRBV18 and TRBJ2-3; TRBD2 matches at 8 bases. Germline V CDR1 and CDR2: KGHSH, LQKENI. The CDR3 totals 17 residues. After removal of 1 base from V and 4 bases from J, the junction contained 10 bases not matched to a gene. CDR3 bases read: TGTGCCAGCTCACCACTTGCCATGCGGGGGGTGGCAGATACG. Its protein is CASSPLAMRGVADT. The entire CDR3 reads CASSPLAMRGVADTQYF.

The table lists this clone with many counts. Read coverage stops 3 residues before the CDR3 terminus; the germline J gene supplies the remainder. The chain uses TRBV18 and TRBJ2-3; D perhaps matches TRBD1 (6 bases). The CDR3 loop spans 12 amino acids. V was clipped by 8 bases and J by 6 bases, with 12 bases between them. Germline CDR1 reads KGHSH; CDR2 reads LQKENI. Partial CDR3 DNA: TGTGCCAGCACGACAGGTCAGGATACG. This sequence encodes CASTTGQDT. The whole CDR3 sequence is CASTTGQDTQYF.

To note about this clone: The read stops 3 residues short of the end of the CDR3; the missing end is completed from the germline J gene. The rearrangement joins TRBV19 to TRBJ1-5; D may be TRBD1 (6 bases). Between the trimmed V and J ends, which lost 5 bases and 2 bases, there was a span of 10 bases. Germline lookup yields CDR1 LNHDA and CDR2 SQIVND (reference sequence). The CDR3 is 14 residues long. CDR3 DNA, as far as it was read: TGTGCCAGTAGTGGGGGGGCAGGCAATCAGCCC. Residues: CASSGGAGNQP. The full CDR3 sequence reads CASSGGAGNQPQHF. The full variable domain, its missing parts supplied by reference TRBV19 and TRBJ1-5, is DGGITQSPKYLFRKEGQNVTLSCEQNLNHDAMYWYRQDPGQGLRLIYYSQIVNDFQKGDIAEGYSVSREKKESFPLTVTSAQKNPTAFYLCASSGGAGNQPQHFGDGTRLSIL.

Worth noting for this clone: Coverage ceases 3 residues before the CDR3 finishes, and the germline J gene fills in the end. The rearrangement links TRBV2 to TRBJ2-2, with a weak D call TRBD2 (6 bases). The CDR3 runs to 17 residues. The ends were cut back, 6 bases at V and 5 bases at J, with 22 bases in the middle. Germline V gene data show CDR1 as SNHLY and CDR2 as FYNNEI. Incomplete CDR3 DNA: TGTGCCAGCAGGGCGGCTCAATGGGGGGAAATGACCGGGGAG. Translated: CASRAAQWGEMTGE. The full CDR3 is CASRAAQWGEMTGELFF.

This clone was counted ten times or more. CDR3: CASSLASGSNRELFF. CDR3 DNA (partial): TGTGCCAGCAGCTTGGCTAGCGGGAGTAACCGGGAG. The chain is built from TRBV5-5 and TRBJ2-2; 10 bases are shared with TRBD2. The observed sequence ends 3 residues before the CDR3 terminus, with the missing tail filled in from the germline J gene. Germline CDR1 SGHKS, CDR2 YYEKEE (reference sequence). Trimming took 0 bases from V and 9 from J; bases not matched to a gene: 5. The CDR3 loop spans 15 amino acids.

This clone has ten or more counts. Read coverage stops 3 residues before the CDR3 terminus; the germline J gene supplies the remainder. The J gene is TRBJ2-3, the V gene TRBV12-5; maybe TRBD2 (6 bases). The length of the CDR3 is 14 residues. The V gene lost 3 bases and the J gene lost 4 bases, with 11 bases spanning the gap. CDR1 is LGHNT, CDR2 FRNRAP, per germline. CDR3 DNA (partial): TGTGCTAGTGGTTTAGTCGGGGGACCAGATACG. Its protein is CASGLVGGPDT. The complete CDR3 sequence is CASGLVGGPDTQYF.

This clone has a handful of counts. The CDR3 goes on 3 residues after the read ends, and that part is filled in from the germline J gene. The V call is TRBV2, the J call TRBJ2-2; possible D gene TRBD1, 6 bases. Germline CDR1 is SNHLY and CDR2 is FYNNEI. The V gene lost 5 bases and the J gene lost 4 bases, with 14 bases spanning the gap. This CDR3 has 15 residues. The CDR3 DNA, read in part, is TGTGCCAGCAGTCCAAGACAGGTGGTCACCGGGGAG. Its protein product is CASSPRQVVTGE. The whole CDR3 sequence is CASSPRQVVTGELFF.

This clone showed up many times. The CDR3 end is not reached by the read, which stops 3 residues before it; the germline J gene fills it in. The J gene is TRBJ1-2, the V gene TRBV7-9, with TRBD1 identical over 10 bases. CDR1 and CDR2 (germline): SEHNR, FQNEAQ (reference sequence). V was clipped by 5 bases and J by 5 bases; unmatched bases: 8. The CDR3 consists of 15 residues. The CDR3 loop reads CASSNPGTGAYGYTF. The sequenced CDR3 bases are TGTGCCAGCAGCAACCCCGGGACAGGGGCATATGGC.

This clone was seen many times. The read ends 3 residues before the CDR3 terminus; that terminus is restored from the germline J gene. V is TRBV7-4 and J is TRBJ2-7; D gene unclear. V dropped 11 bases and J dropped 4 bases, with 9 bases sitting between them. The germline gives CDR1 SGHVT, CDR2 SQSDAQ. The CDR3 is 10 amino acids. The CDR3 loop is CARVAYEQYF. The CDR3 bases that were read are TGTGCCCGGGTAGCTTACGAG.

In this sample, this clone turned up a few times. With the read ending 3 residues before the CDR3 end, the germline J gene is used to fill in that end. The V call is TRBV5-1, the J call TRBJ2-3; 8 bases match TRBD2. Looked up from germline, CDR1 is SGHRS and CDR2 is YFSETQ. The CDR3 has 15 amino acids. Trimming took 3 bases from V and 5 from J; bases not matched to a gene: 8. Partial CDR3 DNA: TGCGCCAGCAGCTCTAGCGGGCATAAGGGAGATACG. Translation gives CASSSSGHKGDT. The entire CDR3 protein reads CASSSSGHKGDTQYF.

This clone was detected many times. The DNA ends 3 residues before the CDR3 does, and the rest of the CDR3 is filled in from the germline J gene. The chain carries TRBV5-4 and TRBJ2-5; possible D gene TRBD1, 6 bases. There are 13 residues in the CDR3. Germline values: CDR1 SGHNT, CDR2 YYREEE (reference sequence). The ends were cut back, 10 bases at V and 1 base at J, with 14 bases in the middle. CDR3 DNA (partial): TGTGCCGGATCGAGGGGGTCCCAAGAGACC. Amino acids: CAGSRGSQET. The whole CDR3 sequence reads CAGSRGSQETQYF.

On this clone itself: The CDR3 end lies 3 residues beyond the end of the read and is filled in from the germline J gene. The chain uses TRBV18 and TRBJ1-2, with D tentatively TRBD1 (5 bases). This CDR3 has 13 residues. CDR1 is KGHSH, CDR2 LQKENI, per germline. CDR3 DNA, as far as it was read: TGTGCCAGCTCACCAGGTGGGGCGGAGGGC. The encoded protein is CASSPGGAEG. The complete CDR3 protein is CASSPGGAEGYTF.

Ten or more counts support this clone. With the read ending 3 residues before the CDR3 end, the germline J gene is used to fill in that end. This sequence joins TRBV5-4 and TRBJ2-7, with D unresolved. This CDR3 has 14 amino acids. Per the germline V gene, CDR1 is SGHNT and CDR2 is YYREEE (reference sequence). Trimming stripped 0 bases from V and 2 bases from J, with 9 bases between. The sequenced part of the CDR3 DNA is TGTGCCAGCAGCTTGGGTCCTACCCCCTACGAG. Amino acids: CASSLGPTPYE. The CDR3 in its entirety is CASSLGPTPYEQYF. Full variable domain (outside the CDR3, taken from reference TRBV5-4 and TRBJ2-7): ETGVTQSPTHLIKTRGQQVTLRCSSQSGHNTVSWYQQALGQGPQFIFQYYREEENGRGNFPPRFSGLQFPNYSSELNVNALELDDSALYLCASSLGPTPYEQYFGPGTRLTVT.

This clone was recorded a few times. The read gets to within 3 residues of the CDR3 end, and the germline J gene fills in the rest. The genes are TRBV7-8 and TRBJ1-2; 7 positions agree with TRBD1. The CDR3 covers 13 residues. J lost 2 bases, V lost 4 bases, and 1 base had no gene match. Germline CDR1 reads SGHVS; CDR2 reads FQNEAQ. CDR3 amino acids: CASSSGQNYGYTF. Incomplete CDR3 DNA: TGTGCCAGCAGCTCGGGACAGAACTATGGC.

This clone was found many times. The read ends 3 residues before the CDR3 terminus; that terminus is restored from the germline J gene. This rearrangement joins TRBV19 to TRBJ2-7; 7 positions match TRBD1. The CDR3 consists of 15 residues. Trimming removed 5 bases from V and 2 bases from J; junction bases left unmatched: 9. Germline-derived CDR1 and CDR2 are LNHDA and SQIVND (reference sequence). The CDR3 is CASSPQTGAAYEQYF. The covered CDR3 bases are TGTGCCAGTAGTCCACAAACAGGGGCCGCCTACGAG.

CDR3 in amino acids: CSARNPGTDETQYF. The part of the CDR3 DNA that was read is TGCAGTGCTCGGAATCCTGGGACAGACGAGACC. The J gene is TRBJ2-5, the V gene TRBV20-1, with 7 bases matching TRBD1. With the read ending 3 residues before the CDR3 end, the germline J gene is used to fill in that end. V trimming: 5 bases; J trimming: 5 bases; junction bases outside the gene matches: 11. There are 14 residues in the CDR3. Germline V gene lookup returns CDR1 DFQATT and CDR2 SNEGSKA (reference sequence).

There are many counts of this clone. Sequencing ends 3 residues short of the CDR3 end; the germline J gene provides the rest. The V gene is TRBV30, the J gene TRBJ1-1; D ambiguous. The V gene's germline CDR1 is GTSNPN and CDR2 SVGIG (reference sequence). V was trimmed by 5 bases and J by 4 bases, leaving 11 bases between them. This CDR3 region has 12 residues. The sequenced CDR3 bases are TGTGCCTGGGACGCGGAAGTCACTGAA. It translates to CAWDAEVTE. The entire CDR3 reads CAWDAEVTEAFF.